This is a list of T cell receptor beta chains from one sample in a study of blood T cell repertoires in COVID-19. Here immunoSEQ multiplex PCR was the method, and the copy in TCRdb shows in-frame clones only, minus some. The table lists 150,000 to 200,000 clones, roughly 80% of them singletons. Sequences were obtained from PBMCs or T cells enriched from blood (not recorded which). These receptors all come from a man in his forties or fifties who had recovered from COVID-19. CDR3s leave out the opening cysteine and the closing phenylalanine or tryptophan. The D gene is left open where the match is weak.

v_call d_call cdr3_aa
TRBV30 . AWSRRGGNQPQH
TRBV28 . ASTWPGGYEQY
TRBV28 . ASSLAGSIETQY
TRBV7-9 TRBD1 ASSFPGQGITEAF
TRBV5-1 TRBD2 ASSLGTSGLVSYEQY
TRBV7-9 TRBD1 ASSPARPGQGYTGELF
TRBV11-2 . ASSLDLAETQY
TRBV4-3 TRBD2 ASSQNSGGETQY
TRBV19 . ASNQLQGVFTNSPLH
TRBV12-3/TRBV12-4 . ASSFTANTEAF
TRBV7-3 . ASRVEFTRNEQF
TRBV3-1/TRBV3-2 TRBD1 ASSPRDRASYGYT
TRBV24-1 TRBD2 ATSDLGTSGSQSTDTQY
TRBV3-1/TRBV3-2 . SGEGDHNEQF
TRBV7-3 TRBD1 ASSPQGLANYGYT
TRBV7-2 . ASSPAHREGYT
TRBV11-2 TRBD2 ASSPGLAYTQY
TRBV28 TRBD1 ASSFKAGQGYYEQY
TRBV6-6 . ASRNRQEKNNEQF
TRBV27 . ASSPRSLTYEQY
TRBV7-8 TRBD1 ASSSSTGRNSPLH
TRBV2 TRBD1 ASEPQGAGELF
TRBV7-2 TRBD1 ASSPRGPYEQY
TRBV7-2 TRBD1 ASSWNRGENTIY
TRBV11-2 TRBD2 ASSPTSGMTGELF
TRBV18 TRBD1 ASSPDRGMNTEAF
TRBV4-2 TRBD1 ASHSGTGSTDTQY
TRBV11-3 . ASSLTGELF
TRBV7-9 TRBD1 ASSLGRGQGDGYT
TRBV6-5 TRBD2 ASSYGTSAYNEQF
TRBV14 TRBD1 ASSQGSGGYYGYT
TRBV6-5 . ASSWLRYGYT
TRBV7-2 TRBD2 ASSLESGRANGEQF
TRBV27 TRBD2 ASSLRPGLAAYEQY
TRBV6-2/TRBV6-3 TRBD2 ASSNGLAGGPGETQY
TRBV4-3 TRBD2 ASSQDGREGPDTQY
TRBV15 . ATSRDSNYGYT
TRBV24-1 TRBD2 ATSDRAGTSGIVEQF
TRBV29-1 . SVESGQETQY
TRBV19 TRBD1 ASGQENSYEQY
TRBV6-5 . ASIQQANTGELF
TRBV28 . ASSLSGANTEAF
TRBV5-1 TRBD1 ASSSSGGGYSYGYT